A single sample gave rise to the 6 T cell receptor beta chains below, sequenced in a study of read filtering for tumor transcriptome and immune sequencing (dated by TCRdb to about 2020). TCRdb records Illumina HiSeq 4000 as the sequencer. TCR libraries were built from roughly 440 ng RNA with the Immunoverse kit, using molecular barcoded adaptors covering alpha/delta and beta/gamma chains. In-frame beta chains were kept once TCRdb had trimmed the public reads at Q25 with fastp and called clones with MiXCR. Rows matching on CDR3 protein sequence are summarized as one entry with the most common DNA and genes. The sample records about 93,000 distinct CDR3 sequences, 20% to 25% of which are singletons. About 10% of the sample comes from the top ten. What was sequenced was a population of CD138-negative cells sorted from bone marrow. The cell subset or site label, as the study defines it: bone marrow mononuclear cells depleted of CD138+ plasma/myeloma cells by negative magnetic selection. Receptors originate from a donor at least 40 years old with multiple myeloma.

This clonotype occurred many times. The chain has TRBV29-1 and TRBJ1-1; D call uncertain. Germline assignment: CDR1 SQVTM and CDR2 ANQGSEA. Trimming took 3 bases from V and 1 from J, leaving 9 bases between them. The CDR3 consists of 13 residues. For the CDR3, the DNA is TGCAGCGTTGATCGGAATCAGAACACTGAAGCTTTCTTT. It specifies CSVDRNQNTEAFF.

On this clonotype: This may be a read error: a much more frequent sequence differs by one nucleotide. The CDR3 here is CASSLGRGLAVPEQYF. CDR3 sequence (DNA): TGTGCCAGCAGCTTAGGCCGGGGACTAGCGGTACCCGAGCAGTACTTC. The chain couples TRBV7-2 to TRBJ2-7, with 11 positions matching TRBD2. The ends lost 1 base at V and 6 bases at J; junction bases unmatched: 8. Germline-derived CDR1 and CDR2 are SGHTA and FQGNSA. The CDR3 is 16 residues long.

This clonotype was observed at least ten times. The V gene is TRBV2, the J gene TRBJ1-1, with no clear D. Germline CDR1 and CDR2: SNHLY and FYNNEI. Trimming left V 2 bases short and J 0 bases short, with 16 bases between. The CDR3 runs to 17 residues. DNA for the CDR3: TGTGCCAGCAGTGAAAATCTTAGTCGGCAGTTGAACACTGAAGCTTTCTTT. Protein: CASSENLSRQLNTEAFF.

Many counts were recorded for this clonotype. This chain uses TRBV5-1 with TRBJ1-1; no clear D gene. Per the germline V gene, CDR1 is SGHRS and CDR2 is YFSETQ. The CDR3 sequence is 14 residues long. The V end was cut by 2 bases, the J end by 0 bases, with 8 bases between. CDR3 sequence: CASSFLTMNTEAFF. The CDR3 DNA reads TGCGCCAGCAGCTTTCTGACAATGAACACTGAAGCTTTCTTT. The whole variable domain, filled in from reference TRBV5-1 and TRBJ1-1, reads KAGVTQTPRYLIKTRGQQVTLSCSPISGHRSVSWYQQTPGQGLQFLFEYFSETQRNKGNFPGRFSGRQFSNSRSEMNVSTLELGDSALYLCASSFLTMNTEAFFGQGTRLTVV.

This clonotype was observed many times. The J gene is TRBJ2-1, the V gene TRBV9; TRBD1 aligns across 8 bases. V was clipped by 4 bases and J by 9 bases; unmatched bases: 15. Germline CDR1 is SGDLS and CDR2 is YYNGEE. The CDR3 extends over 16 amino acids. The DNA for the CDR3 is TGTGCCAGCAGCTTTCGGGGACAGGCCCCCCAGTTTGAGCAGTTCTTC. This codes for CASSFRGQAPQFEQFF.

This clonotype was counted at least ten times. This chain connects TRBV6-5 to TRBJ1-2; a possible D gene is TRBD1 (5 bases). The germline V gene has CDR1 MNHEY and CDR2 SVGAGI. Trimming removed 0 bases from V and 8 bases from J, with 16 bases in between. This CDR3 region has 15 residues. CDR3 coding DNA: TGTGCCAGCAGTTACTCGTCACACAGGTTTCACGGCTACACCTTC. Translated, it gives CASSYSSHRFHGYTF.